This T cell receptor beta chain was sequenced during a study of cytomegalovirus exposure and HLA in healthy donors. Study outcomes and limitations: As was reported, the classifier diagnosed cytomegalovirus status with high specificity and sensitivity. Later analysis associated a missense DCLRE1C variant with TCR beta V- and J-gene trimming.

A multiplex PCR was run with 60 Vbeta primers and 13 Jbeta primers. Generated by immunoSEQ multiplex PCR, the TCRdb table keeps only in-frame clones and is missing some. The sample has about 98,000 clones, approximately 64% seen once. CDR3 length equals 15 residues. The germline CDR1 and CDR2 sequences are SGHNT and YENEEA. The V gene end was trimmed by 3 bases and the J gene end by 10 bases; junction bases not matched to a gene: 6. Notes on this clone: Its antigen remains unknown.

Sequencing was carried out using PBMCs. The chain has TRBV11-3 and TRBJ2-1, with TRBD2 identical over 13 bases. The sequence was collected from a human donor in good health. CDR3 DNA sequence: TGTGCCAGCAGCTTGGGTACTAGCGGGAGGGCCGAGCAGTTCTTC. Translating it yields CASSLGTSGRAEQFF.